This TCR beta chain originates from a study of blood T cell repertoires in COVID-19. About the research overall: The United States, Italy and Spain supplied acute and convalescent COVID-19 samples. T cells, B-cell-depleted T cells, or PBMCs provided the cDNA or gDNA that served as material.

This CDR3 contains 18 residues. Trimming took off 0 bases at V and 0 bases at J, with 14 bases between the two ends. Germline loops: CDR1 LNHNV, CDR2 YYDKDF (reference sequence). Study processing details: Counts of nucleated cells, estimated from reference gene primer amplification, were obtained. TCRdb's table, derived via immunoSEQ multiplex PCR, lists solely in-frame clones and lacks some. V and J calls and clone size are as listed in that table; D and trimming were resolved from the DNA. The table has under 300,000 clones, about 83% seen once. The material sequenced was peripheral blood. The origin of this receptor is a man younger than 40 who had recovered from COVID-19. The chain carries TRBV15 and TRBJ2-2; D remains unclear. CDR3 residues: CATSRDIVGAANTGELFF. The CDR3 region has the DNA TGTGCCACCAGCAGAGATATTGTGGGCGCAGCGAACACCGGGGAGCTGTTTTTT. Drawing the rest from reference TRBV15 and TRBJ2-2, the complete variable domain is DAMVIQNPRYQVTQFGKPVTLSCSQTLNHNVMYWYQQKSSQAPKLLFHYYDKDFNNEADTPDNFQSRRPNTSFCFLDIRSPGLGDTAMYLCATSRDIVGAANTGELFFGEGSRLTVL.